Given below is one T cell receptor beta chain in context. This specimen belongs to a study of blood T cell repertoires in COVID-19. Study-wide context: Acute and convalescent COVID-19 specimens originated in the United States, Italy and Spain. T cells, B-cell-depleted T cells, or PBMCs provided the cDNA or gDNA that served as material.

Authors' analysis steps: Reference gene primer amplification gave estimated nucleated cell counts. TCRdb keeps only in-frame clones here, not all; method: immunoSEQ multiplex PCR. V and J calls and clone size are copied from that table; D and trimming were computed from the DNA. The profile covers 55,000 to 75,000 clones, with approximately 80% appearing a single time and roughly 15% taken by the ten largest. Germline V gene data show CDR1 as SGHTA and CDR2 as FQGNSA. There are 18 residues in the CDR3. Trimming took off 4 bases at V and 8 bases at J, with 29 bases between the two ends. This receptor was obtained from an elderly man with active COVID-19. Sequences were obtained from peripheral blood. The chain joins TRBV7-2 to TRBJ1-2, with D uncertain. This CDR3 reads CASSSSGASGWVIYGYTF. CDR3 coding DNA: TGTGCCAGCAGCTCCAGTGGCGCCAGCGGATGGGTGATCTACGGCTACACCTTC.